Shown below are 4 T cell receptor beta chains from a single sample sequenced in a study of T cells in Graves' hyperthyroidism and ophthalmopathy. The investigators amplified TCR beta CDR3 regions from RNA transcripts. TCR CDR3 regions were first amplified by RT-PCR with HTBI primers. MiXCR, applied by TCRdb to the multiplex PCR reads, yields one record per CDR3 protein. The sample lists about 340,000 distinct CDR3 sequences; over 15% were seen once. What was sequenced was blood. Source of these receptors: a woman aged 45 to 65 with Graves' hyperthyroidism.

This clonotype was detected ten times or more. The chain joins TRBV10-1 to TRBJ2-1; D may be TRBD2 (6 bases). The V gene's germline CDR1 is WNHNN and CDR2 SYGVQD (reference sequence). V dropped 3 bases and J dropped 6 bases, with 9 bases sitting between them. The CDR3 has 13 amino acids. The CDR3 sequence is CASSEGGTNEQFF. CDR3 DNA: TGCGCCAGCAGTGAAGGCGGGACCAATGAGCAGTTCTTC.

This chain connects TRBV9 to TRBJ2-5; 7 nucleotides line up with TRBD1. This CDR3 has 17 amino acids. Per germline, CDR1 SGDLS and CDR2 YYNGEE. V was clipped by 3 bases and J by 2 bases; unmatched bases: 13. This CDR3 reads CASSARGGRGTQETQYF. The CDR3 bases are TGTGCCAGCAGCGCCCGGGGTGGCAGGGGGACGCAAGAGACCCAGTACTTC. The full variable domain, with the rest looked up from reference TRBV9 and TRBJ2-5, is DSGVTQTPKHLITATGQRVTLRCSPRSGDLSVYWYQQSLDQGLQFLIQYYNGEERAKGNILERFSAQQFPDLHSELNLSSLELGDSALYFCASSARGGRGTQETQYFGPGTRLLVL.

This clonotype was seen many times. The chain joins TRBV28 to TRBJ1-5; possibly TRBD1 for D (6 bases). Trimming stripped 4 bases from V and 3 bases from J, with 16 bases between. This CDR3 contains 16 residues. Germline assignment: CDR1 MDHEN and CDR2 SYDVKM. Written as DNA, the CDR3 is TGTGCCAGCAGTTCCGGTCTAACAGGGAACAATCAGCCCCAGCATTTT. Translated, it gives CASSSGLTGNNQPQHF.

This clonotype came up a few times. The chain combines TRBV6-1 with TRBJ2-7; 8 positions match TRBD2. The CDR3 consists of 14 residues. Losses at the gene ends were 10 bases for V and 5 bases for J; bases not matched to a gene: 13. Germline assignment: CDR1 MNHNS and CDR2 SASEGT. DNA for the CDR3: TGTGCCATCCTCCCACGGGGGGGCATTAACGAGCAGTACGTC. It encodes CAILPRGGINEQYV.